The T cell receptor beta chain described here comes from a study of persistence of HIV-infected CD4 T cells. Study-level results: CMV- and Gag-responding cells had lower TCRbeta richness than CD3/CD28-responding cells. Degenerate expanded CDR3beta sequences were enriched among CMV- and Gag-responding cells.

As regards this clone: The antigen remains undetermined.

Sequencing used immunoSEQ version 4 in survey mode. Genomic DNA was diluted to around 10 ng/uL, up to roughly 1 ug per sample. Here immunoSEQ multiplex PCR was the method, and the copy in TCRdb shows in-frame clones only, minus some. Here the sample spans over 25,000 clones, about four fifths being singletons. Lysates of CMV-infected fibroblasts at 8 to 10 ug/mL stimulated these cells. Sorted nonresponding memory CD4+ T cells were CD40L-negative, CD69-negative, CD45RO-high. Donors had CD4+ T cell counts above 400 cells/uL and were CMV-seropositive. This TCR was sampled from an adult man with HIV who was CMV-seropositive. The sample here was CD4+ T cells sorted from PBMCs after approximately 19-hour stimulation, taken from a patient who received antiretroviral therapy.

For the CDR3, the DNA is TGCGCCAGCAGTGCGCCCTACAATGAGCAGTTCTTC. This encodes CASSAPYNEQFF. V usage is TRBV5-1 and J usage is TRBJ2-1; D unclear. V was cut by 5 bases and J by 2 bases, with 5 bases left in between. Germline CDR1 and CDR2: SGHRS and YFSETQ. There are 12 residues in the CDR3.